This T cell receptor (beta chain) is drawn from a study of blood T cell repertoires in COVID-19. At the level of the study: T cells, B-cell-depleted T cells, or PBMCs supplied cDNA or gDNA.

Original data processing: Amplification of reference gene primers was used by the study to estimate nucleated cell counts. Produced via immunoSEQ multiplex PCR; TCRdb's table is partial and in-frame only. V and J calls and clone size follow that table, whereas D and trimming were derived from the DNA. The sample lists tens of thousands of clones, roughly 80% occurring once. CDR1 is SGHDN, CDR2 FVKESK, per germline. The CDR3 is 13 residues long. Trimming removed 4 bases from V and 1 base from J, with 7 bases in between. The source material was peripheral blood. This clonotype originated in a human donor in a cohort sampled during active COVID-19. The chain links TRBV14 to TRBJ1-2; the D gene is possibly TRBD1 (5 bases). CDR3 coding DNA: TGTGCCAGCAGCCGAGACAGTAACTATGGCTACACCTTC. Amino acid sequence: CASSRDSNYGYTF.